This TCR beta chain is drawn from a study of CD8+CD57+ T cells in acquired aplastic anemia. Study-level background: The sorted CD4+ and CD8+ cells yielded an average around 3.2 ug of DNA. Researchers reported that healthy donors averaged about 10.8 million reads for CD4+ cells. Study-level points and caveats: Researchers reported that CD8+ Simpson's diversity was not significantly different in patients versus controls.

Note on this clonotype: The antigen remains undetermined.

Genomic DNA was employed as the template in profiling TCR beta VDJ and CDR3. TCRdb re-analysed the reads in MiXCR, keeping a single row per CDR3 protein. Of approximately 380,000 distinct CDR3 sequences in the sample, 65% to 80% were seen once. The sample was sorted CD4+, CD8+, or CD8+CD57+ T cells (not recorded which) from PBMCs. The source of this sequence is a human donor in good health, serving as a control.

CDR3 sequence: CASRSDRDPGNTIYF. In DNA, the CDR3 is TGCGCCAGCAGAAGCGACAGGGACCCTGGAAACACCATATATTTT. This rearrangement joins TRBV10-1 to TRBJ1-3, with 7 bases lining up with TRBD1. V shed 6 bases and J 2 bases; nucleotides not matched to a gene: 7. The CDR3 contains 15 residues. The V gene's germline CDR1 is WNHNN and CDR2 SYGVQD (reference sequence).